The entry below describes one T cell receptor beta chain. Method: immunoSEQ multiplex PCR; TCRdb's copy keeps in-frame clones and lacks some. The sample has 250,000 to 300,000 clones, around 85% seen once; the top ten hold less than 6.5%. The data are from a study of blood T cell repertoires in COVID-19. The CDR3 has 16 residues. Germline loops: CDR1 KGHSH, CDR2 LQKENI. Between the trimmed V and J ends, which lost 3 bases and 5 bases, there was a span of 17 bases. This TCR derives from a man in his forties or fifties with active or convalescent COVID-19. This chain links TRBV18 with TRBJ2-1, with a possible D match to TRBD1 (6 bases). What was sequenced was peripheral blood. The CDR3 bases are TGTGCCAGCTCACCTACGAGGGGAACAGGGAACAATGAGCAGTTCTTC. This codes for CASSPTRGTGNNEQFF.